This T cell receptor (beta chain) is from a study of blood T cell repertoires in COVID-19. Study-level background: Italy, Spain and the United States were the sources of the convalescent and acute COVID-19 samples. Nucleic acid was either cDNA or gDNA, and it came from T cells, B-cell-depleted T cells, or PBMCs.

Per the original data handling: Amplification of reference gene primers was used by the study to estimate nucleated cell counts. Sequenced by immunoSEQ multiplex PCR; TCRdb stores in-frame clones only, minus some. V and J calls and clone size follow that table, whereas D and trimming were derived from the DNA. The sample yields around 70,000 clones, less than 85% seen once. Material: peripheral blood. This receptor was taken from a man aged 60 to 69 with acute or convalescent COVID-19.

The CDR3 DNA is TGTGCCAGCTCACCACCGTCTCGGGACAATGAGCAGTTCTTC. Protein product: CASSPPSRDNEQFF. The J gene is TRBJ2-1, the V gene TRBV18; D remains unclear. Germline V lookup: CDR1 KGHSH, CDR2 LQKENI. Between the trimmed V and J ends, which lost 0 bases and 5 bases, there was a span of 8 bases. This CDR3 is 14 amino acids long.